Below, 9 T cell receptor beta chains from the same sample are listed, as sequenced in a study of monozygotic twins with inflammatory bowel disease. TCRdb reprocessed the 5' RACE reads, with one entry per CDR3 protein and no DNA. The sample has over 350,000 distinct CDR3 sequences. Sequencing used blood. The receptors come from a human donor with ulcerative colitis or Crohn's disease, or a healthy co-twin of an affected twin (not recorded which).

The V gene is TRBV7-2, the J gene TRBJ1-6; TCRdb picks TRBD1, but there is no DNA to check that call. CDR3 size: 13 residues. CDR1 and CDR2 (germline): SGHTA, FQGNSA. The CDR3 sequence: CASRPGVGSPLHF.

The J gene is TRBJ2-3, the V gene TRBV15; TCRdb reports TRBD2, a call that lacks DNA to check it against. The germline gives CDR1 LNHNV, CDR2 YYDKDF (reference sequence). The CDR3 spans 20 residues. CDR3 sequence reads: CATSRPPGLAGGGSTDTQYF.

V gene TRBV18 combines with J gene TRBJ2-7; TCRdb reports TRBD1, a call that lacks DNA to check it against. This CDR3 has 14 amino acids. Germline CDR1 and CDR2: KGHSH and LQKENI. The CDR3: CASSRVTGSYEQYF.

The chain has TRBV20-1 and TRBJ1-5. This CDR3 has 13 residues. The germline V gene encodes CDR1 DFQATT and CDR2 SNEGSKA (reference sequence). The chain's CDR3 is CSARDNSWQPQHF.

CDR3 sequence reads: CASREAASGGPLAQFF. The V and J genes are TRBV6-1 and TRBJ2-1; lacking DNA, the TRBD2 call made by TCRdb goes unchecked. In germline, CDR1 is MNHNS, CDR2 SASEGT. This CDR3 spans 16 amino acids.

V usage is TRBV23-1 and J usage is TRBJ2-7; the D gene TCRdb calls, TRBD1, cannot be checked with no DNA. TRBV23-1 is an ORF, with its function uncertain. The length of the CDR3 is 16 residues. This chain's CDR3 is CASSPRVQLSSYEQYF.

The chain employs TRBV29-1 and TRBJ2-3; TCRdb's D call of TRBD1 is untestable without DNA. CDR3 length equals 15 residues. Germline V lookup: CDR1 SQVTM, CDR2 ANQGSEA. The CDR3 sequence is CSVVGTAGPTDTQYF.

This chain uses TRBV7-2 with TRBJ2-7. The CDR3 extends over 12 amino acids. Germline CDR1 reads SGHTA; CDR2 reads FQGNSA. CDR3 sequence: CASSLGLIEQYF.

The chain is built from TRBV11-2 and TRBJ2-1; with no DNA, the TCRdb D assignment of TRBD1 cannot be verified. The CDR3 totals 17 residues. CDR1 SGHAT and CDR2 FQNNGV come from the germline V gene. CDR3 loop: CASSLAGWDRTYNEQFF. Using reference TRBV11-2 and TRBJ2-1 for the parts outside the CDR3, the full variable domain is EAGVAQSPRYKIIEKRQSVAFWCNPISGHATLYWYQQILGQGPKLLIQFQNNGVVDDSQLPKDRFSAERLKGVDSTLKIQPAKLEDSAVYLCASSLAGWDRTYNEQFFGPGTRLTVL.